This T cell receptor (beta chain) was recorded in a study of technical replicates of blood from a few donors. V gave up 4 bases and J gave up 2 bases; unmatched junction bases: 5. Germline V lookup: CDR1 SGDLS, CDR2 YYNGEE. This CDR3 comprises 16 residues. Repertoires were generated with immunoSEQ multiplex PCR, while TCRdb's copy carries only in-frame clones and drops some. The sample carries roughly 87,000 clones, around 90% recorded once. The sequence was obtained from a human donor in good health. Sequenced material: T cells isolated from PBMCs. The chain joins TRBV9 to TRBJ2-2; the match to TRBD2 covers 10 bases. CDR3 loop: CASSPLAGDNTGELFF. Written as DNA, the CDR3 is TGTGCCAGCAGCCCCCTAGCGGGAGATAACACCGGGGAGCTGTTTTTT.